The 7 T cell receptor beta chains listed next were all sequenced from one sample in a study of identical twins. TCRdb re-derived calls from the 5' RACE reads in MiXCR, one entry per CDR3 protein. Counted here are 510,000 or so distinct CDR3 sequences, 12% to 15% occurring once; the ten biggest clones make up 0.35% to 0.45%. In addition, the sample was reused for a study of yellow fever vaccine responses in identical twins.

The sequenced material came from CD4+ T cells sorted from blood. The source of these receptors is a woman younger than 35 in good health.

This clonotype was picked up many times. The V call is TRBV5-1, the J call TRBJ1-2, with 10 bases that match TRBD1. The ends lost 3 bases at V and 6 bases at J; junction bases unmatched: 14. Germline CDR1 reads SGHRS; CDR2 reads YFSETQ. This CDR3 has 17 residues. This chain's CDR3 is CASSWTGQGLFVDGYTF. Written as DNA, the CDR3 is TGCGCCAGCAGCTGGACGGGACAGGGGCTTTTTGTTGATGGCTACACCTTC.

A few counts support this clonotype. The chain couples TRBV7-8 to TRBJ2-2; D not certain. The ends were cut back, 6 bases at V and 6 bases at J, with 23 bases in the middle. The CDR3 runs to 17 residues. Germline V gene lookup returns CDR1 SGHVS and CDR2 FQNEAQ. CDR3 sequence (DNA): TGTGCCAGCAGGACCGACGTGTTATGGGCCCTGCCCGGGGAGCTGTTTTTT. It yields the protein CASRTDVLWALPGELFF.

The chain employs TRBV6-1 and TRBJ1-3, with D unclear. Trimming pared 10 bases from V and 1 base from J, leaving 14 bases between. Germline loops: CDR1 MNHNS, CDR2 SASEGT. CDR3 size: 14 residues. CDR3 amino acids: CATTAGSSGNTIYF. DNA of the CDR3: TGTGCCACCACTGCGGGCTCTTCTGGAAACACCATATATTTT.

The table lists this clonotype with a count of one. The chain combines TRBV20-1 with TRBJ2-1, with D perhaps TRBD2 (5 bases). This CDR3 is built from 13 residues. Germline V CDR1 and CDR2: DFQATT, SNEGSKA (reference sequence). V was shortened by 5 bases and J by 5 bases, with 13 bases between the two germline ends. In DNA form, the CDR3 reads TGCAGTGCTTCTCCGCGGCGGGACAATGAGCAGTTCTTC. It specifies CSASPRRDNEQFF.

The chain combines TRBV12-1 with TRBJ2-4; TRBD1, the table's D call, was not compared with the DNA. TRBV12-1 corresponds to a pseudogene. The CDR3 has 19 amino acids. This CDR3 reads CASSYAAWAGGLAKNIQYF. Here the CDR3 DNA reads TGTGCCAGCAGCTATGCAGCCTGGGCAGGGGGCCTAGCCAAAAACATTCAGTACTTC.

This clonotype was recorded many times. The V and J genes are TRBV12-3 or TRBV12-4 and TRBJ2-3, with D possibly being TRBD2 (7 bases). V gave up 5 bases and J gave up 3 bases, with 15 bases separating them. There are 15 residues in the CDR3. The CDR3 sequence: CASSPRGAGTDTQYF. Written as DNA, the CDR3 is TGTGCCAGCAGTCCCCGGGGGGCGGGAACAGATACGCAGTATTTT.

As to this clonotype: This may arise from a read error, as a much more abundant clone is one base away. It is likely a read error, because the conserved phenylalanine at the end of the CDR3 is missing. The rearrangement uses TRBV12-3 or TRBV12-4 and TRBJ2-2; D might be TRBD1 or TRBD2, each matching 5 bases. This CDR3 has 16 residues. The V gene lost 4 bases and the J gene lost 0 bases, with 12 bases spanning the gap. The CDR3 spells CASSSRQRANTGELFL. The CDR3 DNA reads TGTGCCAGCAGTTCCCGACAGAGGGCGAACACCGGGGAGCTGTTTCTT.